These 18 T cell receptor beta chains came from one sample sequenced in a study of human T cells and chemical hapten exposure. TCRdb passed the RACE reads through MiXCR, listing each CDR3 protein once. The data contain under 65,000 distinct CDR3 sequences, 8% to 9.5% of them singletons. The time point: patch test 1, 2 weeks after DPC sensitization. Treatment: therapeutic diphenylcyclopropenone sensitization with weekly scalp DPC. The specimen was whole blood, collected in connection with sensitization to the hapten diphenylcyclopropenone (DPC). The receptors were sampled from a woman in her 50s with alopecia areata. Some clones in this sample may be carry-over from other donors' samples.

This clonotype was detected many times. The CDR3 region is CASSLDRATDTQYF. CDR3 DNA sequence: TGCGCCAGCAGCTTGGACAGGGCCACAGATACGCAGTATTTT. The rearrangement links TRBV5-1 to TRBJ2-3; D is perhaps TRBD1 (6 bases). Germline V gene lookup returns CDR1 SGHRS and CDR2 YFSETQ. The CDR3 consists of 14 residues. The germline V and J ends were trimmed by 0 bases and 2 bases, with 7 bases remaining between them. The full variable domain, its missing parts supplied by reference TRBV5-1 and TRBJ2-3, is KAGVTQTPRYLIKTRGQQVTLSCSPISGHRSVSWYQQTPGQGLQFLFEYFSETQRNKGNFPGRFSGRQFSNSRSEMNVSTLELGDSALYLCASSLDRATDTQYFGPGTRLTVL.

The rearrangement joins TRBV4-3 to TRBJ2-1; D remains ambiguous. CDR1 LGHNA and CDR2 YSLEER come from the germline V gene. V was clipped by 4 bases and J by 5 bases, with 9 bases between them. This CDR3 is 13 amino acids long. The DNA for the CDR3 is TGCGCCAGCAGCCCCGACGGTCACAATGAGCAGTTCTTC. It translates to CASSPDGHNEQFF.

The table lists this clonotype with many counts. The chain couples TRBV19 to TRBJ2-5, with 8 bases matching TRBD2. The CDR3 runs to 14 residues. The trim removed 3 bases at V and 5 bases at J, leaving 5 bases unmatched. Per the germline V gene, CDR1 is LNHDA and CDR2 is SQIVND (reference sequence). The CDR3 DNA reads TGTGCCAGTAGTATGACTAGCGCCGTCGAGACCCAGTACTTC. Its translation is CASSMTSAVETQYF.

This clonotype has ten or more counts. The chain employs TRBV7-8 and TRBJ1-2; D is uncertain. V lost 0 bases and J 8 bases, leaving 13 bases between the germline ends. The germline V gene has CDR1 SGHVS and CDR2 FQNEAQ. There are 14 residues in the CDR3. The CDR3 spells CASSLARAGGGYTF. For the CDR3, the DNA is TGTGCCAGCAGCTTAGCGCGGGCGGGTGGAGGCTACACCTTC. Full variable domain (missing parts from reference TRBV7-8 and TRBJ1-2): GAGVSQSPRYKVAKRGQDVALRCDPISGHVSLFWYQQALGQGPEFLTYFQNEAQLDKSGLPSDRFFAERPEGSVSTLKIQRTQQEDSAVYLCASSLARAGGGYTFGSGTRLTVV.

In its sample, this clonotype was seen many times. The V gene is TRBV7-6, the J gene TRBJ2-2; D is undetermined. V was trimmed by 1 base and J by 3 bases, leaving 12 bases between them. This CDR3 contains 16 residues. Germline loops: CDR1 SGHVS, CDR2 FNYEAQ. The CDR3, as DNA: TGTGCCAGCAGCTTAGTTTCCCCTGTTTACACCGGGGAGCTGTTTTTT. Encoded protein: CASSLVSPVYTGELFF.

This clonotype was counted at least ten times. The gene calls are TRBV6-1 and TRBJ1-5; 8 nucleotides agree with TRBD1. Germline trimming cut 8 bases from V and 3 bases from J; bases unmatched to any gene: 6. This CDR3 comprises 14 residues. Germline CDR1 is MNHNS and CDR2 is SASEGT. The CDR3 loop reads CASADRALNQPQHF. The CDR3 nucleotides are TGTGCCAGCGCGGACAGGGCCCTCAATCAGCCCCAGCATTTT.

This clonotype turned up a few times. The chain combines TRBV18 with TRBJ2-1; D uncertain. Trimming took off 3 bases at V and 6 bases at J, with 12 bases between the two ends. CDR1 and CDR2 (germline): KGHSH, LQKENI. The CDR3 totals 14 residues. The CDR3 reads CASSPAHDINEQFF. The CDR3, as DNA: TGTGCCAGCTCACCCGCACACGATATCAATGAGCAGTTCTTC.

This clonotype was picked up many times. The rearrangement joins TRBV18 to TRBJ2-7, with a weak D call TRBD1 (5 bases). The CDR3 length is 13 residues. Germline V lookup: CDR1 KGHSH, CDR2 LQKENI. With 3 bases removed from V and 3 bases from J, the gap between germline ends came to 9 bases. The CDR3 protein is CASSPQTDYEQYF. CDR3 in DNA: TGTGCCAGCTCACCCCAGACAGACTACGAGCAGTACTTC. Full variable domain (missing parts from reference TRBV18 and TRBJ2-7): NAGVMQNPRHLVRRRGQEARLRCSPMKGHSHVYWYRQLPEEGLKFMVYLQKENIIDESGMPKERFSAEFPKEGPSILRIQQVVRGDSAAYFCASSPQTDYEQYFGPGTRLTVT.

The J gene is TRBJ1-2, the V gene TRBV11-1; 9 bases map to TRBD1. This CDR3 spans 15 amino acids. Germline values: CDR1 SGHAT, CDR2 FQDESV (reference sequence). J was trimmed by 4 bases and V by 5 bases; bases with no gene match: 8. Written as DNA, the CDR3 is TGTGCCAGCAGCGAGGGACAGGGAAAACCCTATGGCTACACCTTC. Its protein is CASSEGQGKPYGYTF. The variable domain in full, with the rest retrieved from reference TRBV11-1 and TRBJ1-2, is EAEVAQSPRYKITEKSQAVAFWCDPISGHATLYWYRQILGQGPELLVQFQDESVVDDSQLPKDRFSAERLKGVDSTLKIQPAELGDSAMYLCASSEGQGKPYGYTFGSGTRLTVV.

The chain employs TRBV2 and TRBJ1-1; D gene ambiguous. There are 13 residues in the CDR3. Deletions cut 6 bases from V and 1 base from J, with 9 bases between. Germline CDR1 is SNHLY and CDR2 is FYNNEI. The CDR3 loop is CASRERENTEAFF. Written as DNA, the CDR3 is TGTGCCAGCAGGGAACGGGAGAACACTGAAGCTTTCTTT.

The V call is TRBV5-5, the J call TRBJ1-1, with D uncertain. The germline V gene encodes CDR1 SGHKS and CDR2 YYEKEE (reference sequence). The V and J ends lost 0 bases and 1 base respectively, with 10 bases between them. This CDR3 is 15 amino acids long. CDR3 residues: CASSLALGRNTEAFF. The CDR3 DNA reads TGTGCCAGCAGCTTGGCTCTAGGGAGGAACACTGAAGCTTTCTTT.

This clonotype showed up just a few times. This chain joins TRBV4-1 and TRBJ2-1; D not certain. Trimming cost V 0 bases and J 6 bases, with 15 bases left between them. The CDR3 consists of 16 residues. CDR1 and CDR2 (germline): MGHRA, YSYEKL. Here the CDR3 DNA reads TGCGCCAGCAGCCAAGATTATGACTCCCAGGCCAATGAGCAGTTCTTC. As protein: CASSQDYDSQANEQFF.

V usage is TRBV10-3 and J usage is TRBJ2-7; 8 bases agree with TRBD2. After removal of 9 bases from V and 6 bases from J, the junction contained 10 bases not matched to a gene. CDR3 length: 13 residues. Germline CDR1 reads ENHRY; CDR2 reads SYGVKD. CDR3: CAMSPAGVPEQYF. The CDR3 DNA reads as TGTGCCATGTCCCCAGCGGGAGTCCCCGAGCAGTACTTC.

At least ten counts were recorded for this clonotype. V is TRBV4-3 and J is TRBJ2-1; D is perhaps TRBD2 (7 bases). The CDR3 is 16 amino acids. Trimming took off 4 bases at V and 2 bases at J, with 15 bases between the two ends. Germline loops: CDR1 LGHNA, CDR2 YSLEER. The CDR3 DNA follows: TGCGCCAGCAGCCCCCAGGGGCGGGAGCCCTACAATGAGCAGTTCTTC. This gives the protein CASSPQGREPYNEQFF.

The chain combines TRBV5-5 with TRBJ1-3; no clear D gene. Germline values: CDR1 SGHKS, CDR2 YYEKEE (reference sequence). Trimming took 2 bases from V and 4 from J, leaving 16 bases between them. CDR3 length equals 16 residues. CDR3 amino acids: CASSLSYSLGGNTIYF. CDR3 nucleotides: TGTGCCAGCAGCTTATCTTACAGTCTTGGAGGAAACACCATATATTTT.

This clonotype was seen at least ten times. The chain is built from TRBV20-1 and TRBJ2-3, with 9 bases matching TRBD2. The germline gives CDR1 DFQATT, CDR2 SNEGSKA (reference sequence). The CDR3 totals 15 residues. The trim removed 1 base at V and 2 bases at J, leaving 4 bases unmatched. The CDR3 loop is CSARGTSAHTDTQYF. The CDR3 bases are TGCAGTGCTAGAGGGACTAGCGCGCACACAGATACGCAGTATTTT.

This clonotype was recorded a few times. This chain connects TRBV7-2 to TRBJ2-1; 7 nucleotides line up with TRBD2. Trimming removed 0 bases from V and 9 bases from J; junction bases left unmatched: 2. The CDR3 length is 13 residues. The germline CDR1 and CDR2 sequences are SGHTA and FQGNSA. CDR3 DNA sequence: TGTGCCAGCAGCTTAGCGGGAGGGTTTGAGCAGTTCTTC. Encoded protein: CASSLAGGFEQFF.

A few counts support this clonotype. The V call is TRBV7-9, the J call TRBJ1-2, with 10 bases matching TRBD1. Germline trimming cut 3 bases from V and 5 bases from J; bases unmatched to any gene: 6. Germline values: CDR1 SEHNR, CDR2 FQNEAQ (reference sequence). The CDR3 is made up of 15 amino acids. The CDR3 loop is CASSFLGQGIYGYTF. The CDR3 nucleotides read TGTGCCAGCAGCTTCCTGGGACAGGGGATATATGGCTACACCTTC.